This is a list of T cell receptor beta chains from one sample in a study of shared clonotypes between healthy human individuals. Libraries were prepared by immunoSEQ multiplex PCR; TCRdb keeps only in-frame clonotypes and omits some of them. The sample includes about 2.1 million clones, roughly 93% of them seen just once. The sample comprised naive CD8+ T cells from PBMCs. All receptors come from a man younger than 30 in good health. Some clones in this sample may be carry-over from other donors' samples. CDR3s include the opening cysteine and the closing phenylalanine or tryptophan. The D gene is left open where the match is weak. The size field is filled for only some rows; it gives once, few, many or a size class.

>-|-|TRBJ2-5|TRBV11-2
TGTGCCAGCAGCTCCATTAGGGAGACCCAGTACTTC
CASSSIRETQYF
>-|-|TRBJ2-1|TRBV28
TGTGCCAGCAGTTTCCGCGGCGGGCGACCCTACAATGAGCAGTTCTTC
CASSFRGGRPYNEQFF
>TRBD1|-|TRBJ2-1|TRBV15
TGTGCCACCAGCAGAGAATTTGGGCAGGGACAGAACAATGAGCAGTTCTTC
CATSREFGQGQNNEQFF
>-|-|TRBJ2-1|TRBV7-9
TGTGCCAGCAGCTTAGGTGGAAGGGCGAATGAGCAGTTCTTC
CASSLGGRANEQFF
>TRBD2|once|TRBJ2-7|TRBV9
TGTGCCAGCAGCGTTTCCCCTAGCGGGACCTACGAGCAGTACTTC
CASSVSPSGTYEQYF
>-|-|TRBJ2-1|TRBV9
TGTGCCAGCAGCGTAGGGGTCCCCGGGGGGCGGTCCTACAATGAGCAGTTCTTC
CASSVGVPGGRSYNEQFF
>-|-|TRBJ1-1|TRBV28
TGTGCCAGCAGCGCCCCCGGGATACTCACTGAAGCTTTCTTT
CASSAPGILTEAFF
>-|-|TRBJ2-3|TRBV2
TGTGCCAGCAGTGAGGGCCAAGTGGACAGTACGCAGTATTTT
CASSEGQVDSTQYF
>-|-|TRBJ1-5|TRBV7-9
TGTGCCAGCAGCTTCTCAGGGGAAAGTCAGCCCCAGCATTTT
CASSFSGESQPQHF
>-|-|TRBJ1-5|TRBV6-6
TGTGCCAGCAGTTGGGTGCTAGAGGATAGCAATCAGCCCCAGCATTTT
CASSWVLEDSNQPQHF
>TRBD1|-|TRBJ2-7|TRBV30
TGTGCCTGGAGCCATAAGGGACAGGACTCCTACGAGCAGTACTTC
CAWSHKGQDSYEQYF
>TRBD1|-|TRBJ2-7|TRBV19
TGTGCCAGTAGTACGCGGAACAGGGGGAGCTACGAGCAGTACTTC
CASSTRNRGSYEQYF
>-|-|TRBJ1-1|TRBV6-5
TGTGCCAGCAGTTACATGGGCCCTCTGAACACTGAAGCTTTCTTT
CASSYMGPLNTEAFF
>-|-|TRBJ1-1|TRBV30
TGTGCCTGGAGTGTAGGTACGGCTGAAGCTTTCTTT
CAWSVGTAEAFF
>TRBD1|-|TRBJ1-1|TRBV7-2
TGTGCCAGCAGCACCCGGACAGGGTTCTGGAATGAAGCTTTCTTT
CASSTRTGFWNEAFF
>-|once|TRBJ2-2|TRBV11-3
TGTGCCAGCAGCTCTCGGGACCCCGTTTCCGGGGAGCTGTTTTTT
CASSSRDPVSGELFF
>-|-|TRBJ1-2|TRBV29-1
TGCAGCGTTGATCCCGGGACGTGGACCAACTATGGCTACACCTTC
CSVDPGTWTNYGYTF
>-|once|TRBJ2-1|TRBV27
TGTGCCATCTCGACGGGAGCGAATTGGTTCTTC
CAISTGANWFF
>-|-|TRBJ2-7|TRBV4-3
TGCGCCAGCAGCCAAGAGGGGCAGGAAACCTACGAGCAGTACTTC
CASSQEGQETYEQYF
>-|-|TRBJ1-3|TRBV6-1
TGTGCCAGCACCTCCACTCTTAGCTCTGGAAACACCATATATTTT
CASTSTLSSGNTIYF
>TRBD1|-|TRBJ1-2|TRBV6-1
TGTGCCAGCAGTGAACCCGACAGGGTGAAAGGCTACACCTTC
CASSEPDRVKGYTF
>-|-|TRBJ1-2|TRBV7-9
TGTGCCAGCAGCTTAGGGGAGGCAGAGCGACACTATGGCTACACCTTC
CASSLGEAERHYGYTF
>TRBD2|-|TRBJ2-1|TRBV6-5
TGTGCCAGCAGTTACTCGGGGACTAGCGGATACAATGAGCAGTTCTTC
CASSYSGTSGYNEQFF
>-|once|TRBJ2-1|TRBV6-5
TGTGCCAGCAGTTATACGACAGGAAGTTATTACAATGAGCAGTTCTTC
CASSYTTGSYYNEQFF
>TRBD1|few|TRBJ1-1|TRBV10-3
TGTGCCATCAGTGAGTCGGCAGGGGGCATGAACACTGAAGCTTTCTTT
CAISESAGGMNTEAFF
>-|-|TRBJ2-7|TRBV4-3
TGCGCCAGCAGGGCGTCCCGAGGAGGGAACTACGAGCAGTACTTC
CASRASRGGNYEQYF
>-|-|TRBJ1-1|TRBV7-9
TGTGCCAGCAGCTCCTTGGACACTGAAGCTTTCTTT
CASSSLDTEAFF
>-|once|TRBJ1-2|TRBV19
TGTGCCAGTAGTATCAGCAGCGGATTCTATGGCTACACCTTC
CASSISSGFYGYTF
>-|-|TRBJ1-2|TRBV27
TGTGCCAGCAGTTTATATTTCGGTTCCAACTATGGCTACACCTTC
CASSLYFGSNYGYTF
>TRBD1|-|TRBJ2-3|TRBV7-9
TGTGCCACCACCGGGACAGGGGTCGCAGATACGCAGTATTTT
CATTGTGVADTQYF
>-|few|TRBJ1-1|TRBV4-1
TGCGCCAGCAGCCCGAGGACGGGATCAACTGAAGCTTTCTTT
CASSPRTGSTEAFF
>-|-|TRBJ1-5|TRBV4-1
TGCGCCAGCAGCCAAGATACACGGGTGCTGCCGCCCCAGCATTTT
CASSQDTRVLPPQHF
>TRBD1|-|TRBJ2-1|TRBV11-2
TGTGCCAGCAGCTCTTTACAGGGGCTCTCCTACAATGAGCAGTTCTTC
CASSSLQGLSYNEQFF
>TRBD2|once|TRBJ2-1|TRBV5-1
TGCGCCAGCGGTCCGACCGGGACTAGCGGGGTCCCCTTGACCTACAATGAGCAGTTCTTC
CASGPTGTSGVPLTYNEQFF
>TRBD2|-|TRBJ2-7|TRBV13
TGTGCCAGCAGCTTAGGCCCAGGGACTAGCGGAAACTACGAGCAGTACTTC
CASSLGPGTSGNYEQYF
>-|-|TRBJ2-7|TRBV18
TGTGCCAGCTCACCTTGGCAGGACGTAGGATTCTACGAGCAGTACTTC
CASSPWQDVGFYEQYF
>-|-|TRBJ2-1|TRBV19
TGTGCCAGTAGTATAGTACCAAGCTCCTACAATGAGCAGTTCTTC
CASSIVPSSYNEQFF
>-|-|TRBJ1-1|TRBV11-2
TGTGCCAGCAGCTTAGTCCAGGGCCCTGAAGCTTTCTTT
CASSLVQGPEAFF
>-|-|TRBJ1-1|TRBV21-1
TGTGCCAGCAGCAGTTTTTACAGGGTGAACACTGAAGCTTTCTTT
CASSSFYRVNTEAFF
>TRBD2|-|TRBJ2-1|TRBV5-4
TGTGCCAGCAGCTTCCGACTAGCGGAAGACAATGAGCAGTTCTTC
CASSFRLAEDNEQFF
>-|-|TRBJ2-7|TRBV7-3
TGTGCCAGCAGCTTAGATCAAGCGGGTTCAGAAGAGCAGTACTTC
CASSLDQAGSEEQYF
>-|-|TRBJ2-5|TRBV6-1
TGTGCCAGCAGTGGGTCGGTGGGAGAGACCCAGTACTTC
CASSGSVGETQYF
>-|-|TRBJ1-5|TRBV28
TGTGCCAGCAGTCTCCTACCGAGAAATCAGCCCCAGCATTTT
CASSLLPRNQPQHF
>-|-|TRBJ1-2|TRBV14
TGTGCCAGCAGCCAAGATCTCTTAGGGTCCGTCGGCTACACCTTC
CASSQDLLGSVGYTF
>-|-|TRBJ2-4|TRBV21-1
TGTGCCAGCAGCCCGGGACGGCCGCCGTGGGCCAAAAACATTCAGTACTTC
CASSPGRPPWAKNIQYF
>TRBD2|-|TRBJ2-7|TRBV27
TGTGCCAGCGGTCTGCGACAGCGGGGATTCTACGAGCAGTACTTC
CASGLRQRGFYEQYF
>TRBD2|-|TRBJ2-3|TRBV30
TGTGCCGGGAGACCAGCGGGAGGATCAGATACGCAGTATTTT
CAGRPAGGSDTQYF
>-|-|TRBJ1-1|TRBV27
TGTGCCAGCACCCCCCGGGGTGGCACTGAAGCTTTCTTT
CASTPRGGTEAFF
>-|-|TRBJ2-1|TRBV5-1
TGCGCCAGCAGCTTGGGACACAGCTCCTACAATGAGCAGTTCTTC
CASSLGHSSYNEQFF
>-|-|TRBJ2-3|TRBV27
TGTGCCAGCAGTTTACTAGCGCCGTCTAGCACAGATACGCAGTATTTT
CASSLLAPSSTDTQYF
>-|-|TRBJ2-4|TRBV4-1
TGCGCCAGCAGCCATCTTGGAGGTAAAAACATTCAGTACTTC
CASSHLGGKNIQYF
>TRBD1|-|TRBJ2-7|TRBV6-5
TGTGCCAGCACCGGGACAGGTAGCTCCTACGAGCAGTACTTC
CASTGTGSSYEQYF
>TRBD2|-|TRBJ2-3|TRBV9
TGTGCCAGCAGCGGTAGCGGGAGGGCCGGGGATACGCAGTATTTT
CASSGSGRAGDTQYF
>-|few|TRBJ1-1|TRBV7-6
TGTGCCAGCAGCTTGGTGGAGTCTGAAGCTTTCTTT
CASSLVESEAFF
>-|-|TRBJ2-1|TRBV7-2
TGTGCCAGCAGCTCCAGGGGTAATGAGCAGTTCTTC
CASSSRGNEQFF
>-|-|TRBJ2-2|TRBV19
TGTGCCAGTAGTCCATTGCGATGGAACACCGGGGAGCTGTTTTTT
CASSPLRWNTGELFF
>-|-|TRBJ2-1|TRBV4-3
TGCGCCAGCAGCCCCCTGGAGGGACACCAGGCGGATGAGCAGTTCTTC
CASSPLEGHQADEQFF
>-|-|TRBJ2-1|TRBV27
TGTGCCAGCAGTTTAAGAGGGACTTTGAGCTCCTACAATGAGCAGTTCTTC
CASSLRGTLSSYNEQFF
>-|once|TRBJ1-2|TRBV5-1
TGCGCCAGCAGCTCGGACGGAGGACTAGGCTACACCTTC
CASSSDGGLGYTF